The 26 T cell receptor beta chains given below trace back to one sample, sequenced in a study of blood T cell repertoires in COVID-19. Clones were read by immunoSEQ multiplex PCR, and TCRdb kept only the in-frame ones, dropping some. The table lists about 210,000 clones, almost 90% of them singletons. Sequenced sample: peripheral blood. All receptors come from a man aged 18 to 35 with active or convalescent COVID-19.

The rearrangement links TRBV30 to TRBJ1-1; D is unresolved. The CDR3 consists of 13 residues. The V and J ends lost 0 bases and 1 base respectively, with 6 bases between them. Looked up from germline, CDR1 is GTSNPN and CDR2 is SVGIG (reference sequence). CDR3 sequence (DNA): TGTGCCTGGAGTGTCACAGCGAACACTGAAGCTTTCTTT. Its translation is CAWSVTANTEAFF.

This rearrangement joins TRBV28 to TRBJ2-7, with 13 bases lining up with TRBD2. This CDR3 contains 15 residues. Losses at the gene ends were 6 bases for V and 7 bases for J; bases not matched to a gene: 9. Germline CDR1 MDHEN, CDR2 SYDVKM. The CDR3 sequence: CASRDRLAGGPEQYF. The CDR3 DNA reads as TGTGCCAGCAGGGACAGACTAGCGGGAGGCCCGGAGCAGTACTTC.

This clone has only one observation. V is TRBV21-1 and J is TRBJ2-1; the D call of TRBD1 is as the table states it, not checked on the DNA. TRBV21-1 is recorded as a pseudogene. The CDR3 has 18 residues. CDR3 in DNA: TGTGCCAGCAGCAAAGACCTTTGGCCTCCCTCCCCCTACAATGAGCAGTTCTTC. It specifies CASSKDLWPPSPYNEQFF.

The chain is built from TRBV10-1 and TRBJ2-5; D is uncertain. The CDR3 spans 13 residues. Germline V gene lookup returns CDR1 WNHNN and CDR2 SYGVQD (reference sequence). The germline V and J ends were trimmed by 2 bases and 0 bases, with 4 bases remaining between them. CDR3 sequence (DNA): TGCGCCAGCAGTGAGGACTACCAAGAGACCCAGTACTTC. Its translation is CASSEDYQETQYF.

The chain recombines TRBV6-5 with TRBJ1-2, with 8 bases identical to TRBD1. Germline CDR1 and CDR2: MNHEY and SVGAGI. The V segment lost 5 bases and the J segment 6 bases; nucleotides outside the gene matches: 5. The CDR3 covers 13 residues. The CDR3 nucleotides read TGTGCCAGCAGTCGGACAGGGCGGCATGGCTACACCTTC. It encodes CASSRTGRHGYTF.

The gene calls are TRBV15 and TRBJ2-1, with 12 positions matching TRBD1. V lost 3 bases and J lost 10; bases outside the gene matches: 10. This CDR3 contains 16 residues. Germline V gene lookup returns CDR1 LNHNV and CDR2 YYDKDF (reference sequence). CDR3 residues: CATSSTGTGGSREQFF. The CDR3 nucleotides are TGTGCCACCAGCAGTACCGGGACAGGGGGCTCACGGGAGCAGTTCTTC.

This clone has just a few counts. The chain couples TRBV28 to TRBJ1-4, with D perhaps matching TRBD1 (5 bases). This CDR3 comprises 19 residues. In germline, CDR1 is MDHEN, CDR2 SYDVKM. V was pared by 6 bases and J by 10 bases, with 33 bases between. CDR3 sequence: CASSLTRPGLISAAGKLFF. CDR3 DNA sequence: TGTGCCAGCAGCCTTACGCGCCCGGGACTAATCTCGGCGGCTGGAAAACTGTTTTTT.

The chain recombines TRBV7-9 with TRBJ2-1; 7 bases align to TRBD2. The CDR3 is made up of 13 amino acids. The J segment lost 5 bases and the V segment lost 5 bases, leaving 3 bases of the junction unmatched. Germline values: CDR1 SEHNR, CDR2 FQNEAQ (reference sequence). CDR3 in amino acids: CASSLGRNNEQFF. The CDR3 nucleotides read TGTGCCAGCAGCCTCGGGAGGAACAATGAGCAGTTCTTC.

The V call is TRBV5-6, the J call TRBJ2-1; the D gene is possibly TRBD2 (5 bases). CDR3 size: 17 residues. The ends were cut back, 5 bases at V and 9 bases at J, with 27 bases in the middle. Germline V lookup: CDR1 SGHDT, CDR2 YYEEEE. The CDR3 DNA follows: TGTGCCAGCAGATTCTATACCGGCCGGGCCACTGAGGGTGAGCAGTTCTTC. As protein: CASRFYTGRATEGEQFF.

Only one count was recorded for this clone. V and J are TRBV19 and TRBJ1-6; D gene uncertain. The CDR3 extends over 14 amino acids. Germline V lookup: CDR1 LNHDA, CDR2 SQIVND (reference sequence). V was shortened by 3 bases and J by 5 bases, with 8 bases between the two germline ends. CDR3 loop: CASSIPVNNSPLHF. DNA for the CDR3: TGTGCCAGTAGTATTCCAGTCAATAATTCACCCCTCCACTTT. Supplemented by reference TRBV19 and TRBJ1-6, the full variable domain reads DGGITQSPKYLFRKEGQNVTLSCEQNLNHDAMYWYRQDPGQGLRLIYYSQIVNDFQKGDIAEGYSVSREKKESFPLTVTSAQKNPTAFYLCASSIPVNNSPLHFGNGTRLTVT.

The chain is built from TRBV19 and TRBJ1-1, with a tentative D call TRBD1 (5 bases). This CDR3 has 14 residues. The germline V and J ends were trimmed by 3 bases and 0 bases, with 8 bases remaining between them. Germline V CDR1 and CDR2: LNHDA, SQIVND (reference sequence). CDR3 DNA: TGTGCCAGTAGTATGGGAGGGGTGAACACTGAAGCTTTCTTT. Protein sequence: CASSMGGVNTEAFF.

V and J are TRBV11-3 and TRBJ2-3; D is ambiguous. Germline CDR1 and CDR2: SGHNT and YENEEA. This CDR3 has 12 amino acids. Between the trimmed V and J ends, which lost 5 bases and 7 bases, there was a span of 10 bases. CDR3 protein: CASSPGGYTQYF. CDR3 coding DNA: TGTGCCAGCAGCCCCGGCGGATATACGCAGTATTTT.

V usage is TRBV5-1 and J usage is TRBJ1-3, with 7 bases matching TRBD1. Trimming took 0 bases from V and 2 from J; bases not matched to a gene: 14. CDR3 size: 19 residues. The germline gives CDR1 SGHRS, CDR2 YFSETQ. CDR3 loop: CASSLDFGGQLPPGNTIYF. CDR3 coding DNA: TGCGCCAGCAGCTTGGATTTTGGGGGACAGCTACCTCCTGGAAACACCATATATTTT. Filled out from reference TRBV5-1 and TRBJ1-3, the complete variable domain reads KAGVTQTPRYLIKTRGQQVTLSCSPISGHRSVSWYQQTPGQGLQFLFEYFSETQRNKGNFPGRFSGRQFSNSRSEMNVSTLELGDSALYLCASSLDFGGQLPPGNTIYFGEGSWLTVV.

V gene TRBV5-4 combines with J gene TRBJ1-6; unclear D gene. V shed 4 bases and J shed 8 bases, with 10 bases lying between them. This CDR3 region has 13 residues. Germline CDR1 reads SGHNT; CDR2 reads YYREEE (reference sequence). The CDR3 bases are TGTGCCAGCAGCCCCGGAAGCGATTCACCCCTCCACTTT. As protein: CASSPGSDSPLHF. Variable domain in full (rest from reference TRBV5-4 and TRBJ1-6): ETGVTQSPTHLIKTRGQQVTLRCSSQSGHNTVSWYQQALGQGPQFIFQYYREEENGRGNFPPRFSGLQFPNYSSELNVNALELDDSALYLCASSPGSDSPLHFGNGTRLTVT.

The chain employs TRBV7-2 and TRBJ2-1; 9 bases are a match to TRBD2. The germline V gene encodes CDR1 SGHTA and CDR2 FQGNSA. The CDR3 contains 13 residues. The J segment lost 14 bases and the V segment lost 1 base, leaving 6 bases of the junction unmatched. The chain's CDR3 is CASSLGSGGEKFF. CDR3 bases: TGTGCCAGCAGCTTAGGTAGCGGGGGAGAGAAGTTCTTC. The full variable domain, its missing parts supplied by reference TRBV7-2 and TRBJ2-1, is GAGVSQSPSNKVTEKGKDVELRCDPISGHTALYWYRQSLGQGLEFLIYFQGNSAPDKSGLPSDRFSAERTGGSVSTLTIQRTQQEDSAVYLCASSLGSGGEKFFGPGTRLTVL.

The rearrangement uses TRBV7-9 and TRBJ2-1; D gene ambiguous. The CDR3 is 12 amino acids. The V end lost 0 bases, the J end lost 7 bases, and 4 bases lay between the germline ends. CDR1 and CDR2 (germline): SEHNR, FQNEAQ (reference sequence). CDR3 sequence: CASSLALNEQFF. CDR3 DNA sequence: TGTGCCAGCAGCTTAGCCCTAAATGAGCAGTTCTTC.

This clone was found once. The chain recombines TRBV29-1 with TRBJ2-2; no clear D gene. In germline, CDR1 is SQVTM, CDR2 ANQGSEA. CDR3 length: 13 amino acids. The V and J ends lost 5 bases and 0 bases respectively, with 7 bases between them. The CDR3 nucleotides read TGCAGCGTTAATTCCGCGAACACCGGGGAGCTGTTTTTT. It codes for CSVNSANTGELFF.

In DNA, the CDR3 is TGTGCCAGTAGTTTAAAGGAGGTATCCTACAATGAGCAGTTCTTC. This gives the protein CASSLKEVSYNEQFF. The V and J genes are TRBV19 and TRBJ2-1; possible D gene TRBD2, 5 bases. V was trimmed by 5 bases and J by 1 base, leaving 12 bases between them. The CDR3 covers 15 residues. Germline assignment: CDR1 LNHDA and CDR2 SQIVND (reference sequence). The complete variable domain, with remaining parts taken from reference TRBV19 and TRBJ2-1, reads DGGITQSPKYLFRKEGQNVTLSCEQNLNHDAMYWYRQDPGQGLRLIYYSQIVNDFQKGDIAEGYSVSREKKESFPLTVTSAQKNPTAFYLCASSLKEVSYNEQFFGPGTRLTVL.

The chain uses TRBV2 and TRBJ2-7; 11 bases fit TRBD1. This CDR3 comprises 13 residues. Trimming removed 6 bases from V and 5 bases from J; junction bases left unmatched: 3. CDR1 is SNHLY, CDR2 FYNNEI, per germline. The CDR3 DNA sequence: TGTGCCAGCAGAGGACAGGGGGCCGACGAGCAGTACTTC. Amino acid sequence: CASRGQGADEQYF.

J is TRBJ2-3 and V is TRBV15; TRBD1 aligns across 10 bases. CDR3 length: 15 amino acids. Per the germline V gene, CDR1 is LNHNV and CDR2 is YYDKDF (reference sequence). Trimming at V came to 5 bases and at J to 1 base, leaving 3 bases not matched to a gene. The CDR3 nucleotides are TGTGCCACCAGCGGGACAGGGGATCGCACAGATACGCAGTATTTT. It is translated as CATSGTGDRTDTQYF.

The chain uses TRBV2 and TRBJ1-2; D uncertain. The CDR3 has 12 residues. V lost 7 bases and J lost 4, with 10 bases in between. Germline values: CDR1 SNHLY, CDR2 FYNNEI. CDR3: CASTAVSYGYTF. The CDR3 DNA follows: TGTGCCAGCACTGCAGTTTCCTATGGCTACACCTTC.

Comment on this clone: The identical CDR3 is also encoded by other nucleotide sequences in the sample. The chain has TRBV9 and TRBJ1-6; no firm D call. The CDR3 has 14 amino acids. V was trimmed by 0 bases and J by 7 bases, leaving 8 bases between them. Germline values: CDR1 SGDLS, CDR2 YYNGEE. The CDR3 region is CASSVDPGNSPLHF. The CDR3 coding sequence is TGTGCCAGCAGCGTAGATCCCGGGAATTCACCCCTCCACTTT.

The CDR3, as DNA: TGTGCCAGCAGTTTACTAGCGGGTAATTACAATGAGCAGTTCTTC. Encoded protein: CASSLLAGNYNEQFF. The chain links TRBV27 to TRBJ2-1, with 8 nucleotides matching TRBD2. From germline, CDR1 is MNHEY and CDR2 SMNVEV (reference sequence). J gave up 4 bases and V 2 bases, and 4 bases lay outside the gene matches. The CDR3 contains 15 residues.

The chain carries TRBV20-1 and TRBJ1-3, with no clear D. Germline CDR1 is DFQATT and CDR2 is SNEGSKA (reference sequence). V lost 1 base to trimming and J lost 16 bases, with 8 bases between them. This CDR3 spans 9 amino acids. This CDR3 is CSARGVGYF. As DNA, the CDR3 is TGCAGTGCTAGAGGGGTCGGGTATTTT.

This chain links TRBV7-8 with TRBJ2-5; D is unclear. The V end lost 1 base, the J end lost 5 bases, and 8 bases lay between the germline ends. The V gene's germline CDR1 is SGHVS and CDR2 FQNEAQ. The CDR3 runs 13 residues. The CDR3 DNA sequence: TGTGCCAGCAGCTTAGGCCCACGGGAGACCCAGTACTTC. It encodes CASSLGPRETQYF.

The rearrangement uses TRBV2 and TRBJ1-3, with unresolved D. CDR1 and CDR2 from the germline V gene are SNHLY and FYNNEI. The CDR3 sequence is 14 residues long. V was trimmed by 1 base and J by 2 bases, leaving 6 bases between them. CDR3 sequence (DNA): TGTGCCAGCAGTGAAGGGGCCGCTGGAAACACCATATATTTT. Amino acid sequence: CASSEGAAGNTIYF.